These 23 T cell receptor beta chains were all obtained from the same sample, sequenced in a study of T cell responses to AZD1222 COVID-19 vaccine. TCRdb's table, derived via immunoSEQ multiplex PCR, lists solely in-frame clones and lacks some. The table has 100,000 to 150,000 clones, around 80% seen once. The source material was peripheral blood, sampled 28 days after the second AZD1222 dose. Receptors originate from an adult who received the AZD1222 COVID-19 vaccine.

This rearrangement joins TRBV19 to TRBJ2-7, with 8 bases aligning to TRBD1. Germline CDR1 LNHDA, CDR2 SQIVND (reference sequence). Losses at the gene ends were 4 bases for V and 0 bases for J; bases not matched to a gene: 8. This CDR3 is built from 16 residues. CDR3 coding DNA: TGTGCCAGTAGTACTACAGGGACAGGCCACTCCTACGAGCAGTACTTC. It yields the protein CASSTTGTGHSYEQYF.

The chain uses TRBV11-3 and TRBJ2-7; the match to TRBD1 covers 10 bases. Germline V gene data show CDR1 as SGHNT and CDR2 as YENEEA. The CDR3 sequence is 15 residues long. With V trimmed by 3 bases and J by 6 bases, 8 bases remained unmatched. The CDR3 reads CASSFSGTGVFEQYF. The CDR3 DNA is TGTGCCAGCAGCTTCTCCGGGACAGGGGTTTTCGAGCAGTACTTC.

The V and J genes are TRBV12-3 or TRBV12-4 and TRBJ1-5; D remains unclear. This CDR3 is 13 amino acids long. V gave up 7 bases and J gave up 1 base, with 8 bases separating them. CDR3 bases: TGTGCCAGCACGGATTCGAGCAATCAGCCCCAGCATTTT. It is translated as CASTDSSNQPQHF.

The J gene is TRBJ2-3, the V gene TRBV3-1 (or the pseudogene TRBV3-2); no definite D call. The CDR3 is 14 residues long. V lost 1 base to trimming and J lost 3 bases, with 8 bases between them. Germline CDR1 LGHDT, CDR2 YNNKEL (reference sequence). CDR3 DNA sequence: TGTGCCAGCAGCCAAGGTTGGGGTACAGATACGCAGTATTTT. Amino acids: CASSQGWGTDTQYF.

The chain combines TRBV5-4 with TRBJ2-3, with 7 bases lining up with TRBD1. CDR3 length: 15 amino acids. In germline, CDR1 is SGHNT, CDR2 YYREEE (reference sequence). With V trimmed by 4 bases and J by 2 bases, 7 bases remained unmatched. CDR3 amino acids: CASSLQGYFTDTQYF. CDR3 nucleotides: TGTGCCAGCAGCCTACAGGGGTACTTCACAGATACGCAGTATTTT.

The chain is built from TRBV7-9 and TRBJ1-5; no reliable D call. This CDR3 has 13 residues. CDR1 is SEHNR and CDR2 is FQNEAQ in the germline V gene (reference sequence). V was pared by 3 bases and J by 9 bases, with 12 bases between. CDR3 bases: TGTGCCAGCAGCTTGGCGGGCCCGGGGCCCCAGCATTTT. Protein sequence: CASSLAGPGPQHF.

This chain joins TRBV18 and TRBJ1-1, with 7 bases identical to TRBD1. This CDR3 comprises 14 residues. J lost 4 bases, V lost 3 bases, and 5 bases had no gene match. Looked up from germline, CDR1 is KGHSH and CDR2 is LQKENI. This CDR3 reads CASSPMTGITEAFF. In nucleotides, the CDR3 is TGTGCCAGCTCACCTATGACAGGGATCACTGAAGCTTTCTTT.

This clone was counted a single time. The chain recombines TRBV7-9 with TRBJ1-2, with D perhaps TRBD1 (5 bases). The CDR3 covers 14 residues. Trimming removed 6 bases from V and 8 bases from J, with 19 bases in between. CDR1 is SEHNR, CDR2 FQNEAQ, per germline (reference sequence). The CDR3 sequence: CASSPAAGFGGYTF. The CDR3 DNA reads TGTGCCAGCAGTCCGGCGGCAGGGTTTGGCGGCTACACCTTC. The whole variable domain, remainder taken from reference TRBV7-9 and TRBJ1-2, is DTGVSQNPRHKITKRGQNVTFRCDPISEHNRLYWYRQTLGQGPEFLTYFQNEAQLEKSRLLSDRFSAERPKGSFSTLEIQRTEQGDSAMYLCASSPAAGFGGYTFGSGTRLTVV.

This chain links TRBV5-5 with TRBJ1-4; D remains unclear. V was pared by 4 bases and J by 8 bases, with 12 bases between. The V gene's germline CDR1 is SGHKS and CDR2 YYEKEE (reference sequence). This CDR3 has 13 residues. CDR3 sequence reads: CASSRIPSEKLFF. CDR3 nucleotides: TGTGCCAGCAGCCGAATCCCCTCCGAAAAACTGTTTTTT.

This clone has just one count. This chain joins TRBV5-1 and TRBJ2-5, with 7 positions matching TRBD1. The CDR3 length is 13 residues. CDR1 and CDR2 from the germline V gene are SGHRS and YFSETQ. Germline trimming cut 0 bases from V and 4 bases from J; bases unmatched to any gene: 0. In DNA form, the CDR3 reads TGCGCCAGCAGCTTGGAGGGGGCAGAGACCCAGTACTTC. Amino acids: CASSLEGAETQYF.

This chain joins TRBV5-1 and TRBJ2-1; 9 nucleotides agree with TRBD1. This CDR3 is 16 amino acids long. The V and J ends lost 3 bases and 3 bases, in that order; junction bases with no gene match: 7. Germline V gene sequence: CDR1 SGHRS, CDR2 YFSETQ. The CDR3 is CASSSAGTGNYNEQFF. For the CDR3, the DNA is TGCGCCAGCAGCTCCGCCGGGACAGGGAACTACAATGAGCAGTTCTTC.

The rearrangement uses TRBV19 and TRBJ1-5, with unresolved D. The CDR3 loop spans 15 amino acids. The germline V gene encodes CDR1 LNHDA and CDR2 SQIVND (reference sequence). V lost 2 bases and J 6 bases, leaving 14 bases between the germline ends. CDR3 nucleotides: TGTGCCAGTAGTATATCCCCGGGAAGCCGTCAGCCCCAGCATTTT. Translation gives CASSISPGSRQPQHF.

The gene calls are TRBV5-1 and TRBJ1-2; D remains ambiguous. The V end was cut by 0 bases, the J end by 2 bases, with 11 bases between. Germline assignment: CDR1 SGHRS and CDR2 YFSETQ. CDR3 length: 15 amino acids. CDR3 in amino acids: CASSLAVGINYGYTF. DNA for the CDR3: TGCGCCAGCAGCTTGGCGGTCGGGATAAACTATGGCTACACCTTC.

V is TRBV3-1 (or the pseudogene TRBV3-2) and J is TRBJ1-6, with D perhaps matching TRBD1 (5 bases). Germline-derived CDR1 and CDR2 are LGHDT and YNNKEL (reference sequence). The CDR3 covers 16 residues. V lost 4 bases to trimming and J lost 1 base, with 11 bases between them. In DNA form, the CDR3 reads TGTGCCAGCAGCCCCGGGGGGGAGTCCTATAATTCACCCCTCCACTTT. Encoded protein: CASSPGGESYNSPLHF.

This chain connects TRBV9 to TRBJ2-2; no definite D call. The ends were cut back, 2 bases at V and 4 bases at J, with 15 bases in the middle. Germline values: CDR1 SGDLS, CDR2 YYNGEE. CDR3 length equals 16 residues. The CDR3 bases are TGTGCCAGCAGCGTGGATGAGCGAGTTATCACCGGGGAGCTGTTTTTT. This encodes CASSVDERVITGELFF. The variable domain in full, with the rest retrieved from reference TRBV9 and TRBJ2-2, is DSGVTQTPKHLITATGQRVTLRCSPRSGDLSVYWYQQSLDQGLQFLIQYYNGEERAKGNILERFSAQQFPDLHSELNLSSLELGDSALYFCASSVDERVITGELFFGEGSRLTVL.

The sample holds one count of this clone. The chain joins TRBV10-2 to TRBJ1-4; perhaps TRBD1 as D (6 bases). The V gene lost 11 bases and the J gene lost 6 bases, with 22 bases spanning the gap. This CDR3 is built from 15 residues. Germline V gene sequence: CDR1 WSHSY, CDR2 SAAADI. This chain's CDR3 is CAASGQKGDYEKLFF. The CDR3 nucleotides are TGCGCCGCCTCGGGACAAAAGGGGGACTATGAAAAACTGTTTTTT.

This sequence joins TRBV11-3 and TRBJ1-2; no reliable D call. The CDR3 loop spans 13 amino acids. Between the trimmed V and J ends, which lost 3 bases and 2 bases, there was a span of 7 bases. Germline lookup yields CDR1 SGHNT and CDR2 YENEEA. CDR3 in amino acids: CASSFISNYGYTF. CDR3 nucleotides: TGTGCCAGCAGCTTCATTTCGAACTATGGCTACACCTTC.

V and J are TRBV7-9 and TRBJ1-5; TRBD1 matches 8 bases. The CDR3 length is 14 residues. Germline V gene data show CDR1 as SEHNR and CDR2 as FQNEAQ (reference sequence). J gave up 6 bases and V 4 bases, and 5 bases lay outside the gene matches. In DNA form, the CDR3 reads TGTGCCAGCAGCTCCGGGACAGGCGGTCAGCCCCAGCATTTT. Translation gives CASSSGTGGQPQHF.

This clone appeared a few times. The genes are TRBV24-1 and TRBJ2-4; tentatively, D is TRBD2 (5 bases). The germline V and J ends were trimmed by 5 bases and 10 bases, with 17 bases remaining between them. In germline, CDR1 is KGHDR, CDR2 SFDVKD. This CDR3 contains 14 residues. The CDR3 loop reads CATSGGSSRSIQYF. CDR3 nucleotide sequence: TGTGCCACCAGTGGCGGGTCCTCGCGATCTATTCAGTACTTC.

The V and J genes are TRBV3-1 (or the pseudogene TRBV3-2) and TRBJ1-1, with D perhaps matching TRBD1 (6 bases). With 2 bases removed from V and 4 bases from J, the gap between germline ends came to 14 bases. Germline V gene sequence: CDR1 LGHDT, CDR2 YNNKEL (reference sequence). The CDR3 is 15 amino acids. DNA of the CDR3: TGTGCCAGCAGCCAAAAGGGGGGGCGAGGCACTGAAGCTTTCTTT. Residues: CASSQKGGRGTEAFF.

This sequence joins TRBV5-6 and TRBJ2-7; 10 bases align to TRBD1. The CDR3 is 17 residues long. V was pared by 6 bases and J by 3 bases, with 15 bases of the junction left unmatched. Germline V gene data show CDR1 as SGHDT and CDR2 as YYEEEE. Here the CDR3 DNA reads TGTGCCAGCACCCCCGAAATGACAGGGGGCCGTAGCTACGAGCAGTACTTC. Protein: CASTPEMTGGRSYEQYF.

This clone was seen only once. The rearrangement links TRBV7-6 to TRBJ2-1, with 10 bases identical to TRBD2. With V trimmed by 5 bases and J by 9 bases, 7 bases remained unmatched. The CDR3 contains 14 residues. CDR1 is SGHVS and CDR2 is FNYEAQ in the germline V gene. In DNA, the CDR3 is TGTGCCAGCAGCCCTGGACTAGCGGACGCTGAGCAGTTCTTC. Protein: CASSPGLADAEQFF.

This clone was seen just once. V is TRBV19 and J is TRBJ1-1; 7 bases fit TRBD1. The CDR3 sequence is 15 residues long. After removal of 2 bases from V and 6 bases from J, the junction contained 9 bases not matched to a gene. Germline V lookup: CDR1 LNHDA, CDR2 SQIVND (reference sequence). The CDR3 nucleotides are TGTGCCAGTAGTATACAGAACAGGGGAGGGGCTGAAGCTTTCTTT. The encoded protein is CASSIQNRGGAEAFF.